This note documents a single TCR beta chain sequence. Its cognate antigen has yet to be identified. No base-level quality is on record; no much larger clone is a single base apart. The donors were 40 or so Caucasian individuals from Russia, aged roughly 6 to 100 years, who were systemically healthy. Ten milliliters of peripheral blood were drawn from each donor into EDTA-treated Vacutainer tubes. Ficoll-Paque density-gradient centrifugation was used to isolate PBMCs, with at least 7 million per sample. Trizol reagent was used to extract total RNA from PBMCs, with at least 6 micrograms per sample. For every donor, an aliquot of PBMCs went through flow cytometry to measure the percentages of naive CD45RAhigh/CD27high T cells. Library creation used 5' RACE. The sequencing machine was an Illumina HiSeq 2500. A second PCR of about 7 to 12 cycles was run with a J-beta primer mix and a sample-barcoded 5' primer. Each TCR beta cDNA molecule received a unique molecular identifier from a template-switch 5' adaptor carrying 12 random nucleotides. Each sample yielded at least 3 million CDR3-containing paired-end reads. First-strand cDNA was synthesized from all RNA with the Mint cDNA synthesis kit, primed by a TRBC-specific oligonucleotide. All cDNA was treated with uracil-DNA glycosylase and then went through a first 18-cycle PCR with the universal primers M1SS and BC2_uni_R. In the original analysis: Normalization of each sample was performed by random selection of 1 million high-quality reads, each carrying a distinct molecular identifier. Reads sharing molecular identifiers were discarded rather than binned into consensus sequences. MiTCR, set to a Q25 quality threshold and the strictest error-elimination algorithm, was used for CDR3 identification, clonotype clustering and error correction. A nonparametric unseen species model using Euler transformation provided a lower-bound estimate of total TCR beta diversity. TCRdb itself trimmed the public reads at Q25 with fastp, ran MiXCR and retained productive beta chains. Identical CDR3 proteins give one entry, which carries the most common genes and DNA. TCRdb assigned the V and J calls; the authors' analysis was not used. Here the sample has about 1.8 million distinct CDR3 sequences; about 50% occur a single time. The biggest ten clones account for approximately 2% of the sample.

The record originates from a study of blood T cells in healthy people across ages (dated by TCRdb to the mid-2010s). Regarding the study in general: In model experiments, template switching captured roughly one uniquely barcoded TCR beta cDNA molecule for every two T cells. Age-related changes in TCR beta repertoire diversity were measured in the study by deep sequencing normalized with unique cDNA molecular identifiers. Donors were grouped into four age groups: young (average about 15 years), middle-aged (about 40), aged (62) and long-lived (82). To avoid experimental bias, donors of different ages were spread randomly across the sequencing lanes. Using the same blood draw, the study looked at two additional independent replicas of 1 million unique cDNA reads for two donors, one aged 18 to 30 and the other aged 80 or older.

Points the paper makes about the study in general: Compared with the aged group, the long-lived group had more naive CD4+ T cells, fewer expanded clones and increased TCR diversity, suggesting age selection. Observed TCR beta diversity correlated strongly with the percentage of naive T cells measured by flow cytometry. As age increased, observed TCR beta diversity per million T cells dropped in a roughly linear way, and a significant reduction was already evident by age around 41. The CMV infection status of donors was not known, potentially confounding age-related changes in expanded clonotypes. Since profiling was done on bulk unsorted PBMCs, naive and antigen-experienced compartments could not be conclusively compared. Estimates of total diversity based on one million sequenced T cells were considered lower bounds and underestimates.

The TCR originated in a woman aged 40 to 50 in good health. Sequencing used blood.

The sequenced DNA is TGCGCCAGCAGTGACTCGGGGCGGTCAGATACGCAGTATTTT. The resulting protein is CASSDSGRSDTQYF. In this chain, TRBV10-1 is recombined with TRBJ2-3; the D element might be TRBD1 or TRBD2, as each aligns at 5 bases. A distance of 11 bases separates the germline ends of V and J, which lose 3 bases and 4 bases respectively. The germline V gene encodes CDR1 WNHNN and CDR2 SYGVQD (reference sequence). There are 14 amino acids in the CDR3, from cysteine to phenylalanine inclusive. Of all the DNA, just the CDR3 is kept, 42 bases in frame from base 1.